One and the same sample provided the 9 T cell receptor beta chains below, sequenced in a study of blood T cell repertoires in COVID-19. Using immunoSEQ multiplex PCR, the repertoire was profiled, and TCRdb retains in-frame clones only, with some absent. The sample yields under 200,000 clones, around 87% seen once. The sequencing input was peripheral blood. The source is an older woman with COVID-19, enrolled during active disease.

The CDR3 protein is CASSSGTSPTDTQYF. In DNA form, the CDR3 reads TGTGCCAGCAGCTCCGGGACTAGCCCCACAGATACGCAGTATTTT. The chain joins TRBV7-2 to TRBJ2-3; 9 bases map to TRBD2. This CDR3 has 15 residues. Germline lookup yields CDR1 SGHTA and CDR2 FQGNSA. V lost 4 bases and J lost 2; bases outside the gene matches: 4.

This chain uses TRBV27 with TRBJ2-7; TRBD1 matches at 9 bases. Germline CDR1 and CDR2: MNHEY and SMNVEV (reference sequence). The CDR3 covers 13 residues. Unmatched junction bases numbered 7, after V lost 8 bases and J lost 5 bases. The CDR3 nucleotides read TGTGCCAGCGGGGGGACAGGGTACCACGAGCAGTACTTC. It is translated as CASGGTGYHEQYF.

V gene TRBV18 combines with J gene TRBJ1-4; TRBD1 agrees at 8 bases. Per germline, CDR1 KGHSH and CDR2 LQKENI. The CDR3 runs to 17 residues. V was clipped by 5 bases and J by 3 bases; unmatched bases: 11. The DNA for the CDR3 is TGTGCCAGCTCATCGCAGACGCGGGGACAGGCTAATGAAAAACTGTTTTTT. Protein product: CASSSQTRGQANEKLFF.

The chain couples TRBV4-1 to TRBJ1-6, with 8 bases identical to TRBD1. The J segment lost 7 bases and the V segment lost 3 bases, leaving 8 bases of the junction unmatched. This CDR3 is 16 amino acids long. Germline CDR1 reads MGHRA; CDR2 reads YSYEKL. The CDR3 loop is CASSHDGQGRNSPLHF. The CDR3 DNA reads TGCGCCAGCAGCCACGATGGACAGGGACGAAATTCACCCCTCCACTTT.

This chain links TRBV4-2 with TRBJ2-7; 11 nucleotides agree with TRBD1. Germline V lookup: CDR1 LGHNA, CDR2 YNFKEQ. The CDR3 length is 15 residues. Trimming took 4 bases from V and 5 from J; bases not matched to a gene: 7. The CDR3 coding sequence is TGTGCCAGCAGCCCGACGGACAGGGGGCGGCACGAGCAGTACTTC. It translates to CASSPTDRGRHEQYF.

The V gene is TRBV7-9, the J gene TRBJ1-3, with 7 bases fitting TRBD1. CDR3 length: 15 amino acids. After removal of 5 bases from V and 3 bases from J, the junction contained 7 bases not matched to a gene. Germline V lookup: CDR1 SEHNR, CDR2 FQNEAQ (reference sequence). The CDR3 sequence: CASSPETGYGNTIYF. In DNA form, the CDR3 reads TGTGCCAGCAGCCCAGAGACAGGGTATGGAAACACCATATATTTT.

This clone was observed a handful of times. V gene TRBV2 combines with J gene TRBJ1-4; a possible D gene is TRBD1 (5 bases). CDR1 is SNHLY and CDR2 is FYNNEI in the germline V gene. The V gene lost 7 bases and the J gene lost 9 bases, with 21 bases spanning the gap. The CDR3 runs to 15 residues. The CDR3 loop is CASTPDRGTWKKLFF. The CDR3 nucleotides read TGTGCCAGCACCCCCGACCGGGGGACCTGGAAAAAACTGTTTTTT.

V and J are TRBV18 and TRBJ1-2; D ambiguous. Germline CDR1 reads KGHSH; CDR2 reads LQKENI. V was pared by 2 bases and J by 3 bases, with 19 bases between. The CDR3 contains 17 residues. CDR3 sequence (DNA): TGTGCCAGCTCACCAATCATACGGGGAACTGGGGACTATGGCTACACCTTC. Its translation: CASSPIIRGTGDYGYTF.

CDR3 region: CASSVGQAPGELFF. The CDR3 DNA is TGTGCCAGCAGCGTGGGACAGGCCCCCGGGGAGCTGTTTTTT. The J gene is TRBJ2-2, the V gene TRBV5-4, with TRBD1 matching 8 bases. The V segment lost 4 bases and the J segment 6 bases; nucleotides outside the gene matches: 5. Per germline, CDR1 SGHNT and CDR2 YYREEE (reference sequence). There are 14 residues in the CDR3.